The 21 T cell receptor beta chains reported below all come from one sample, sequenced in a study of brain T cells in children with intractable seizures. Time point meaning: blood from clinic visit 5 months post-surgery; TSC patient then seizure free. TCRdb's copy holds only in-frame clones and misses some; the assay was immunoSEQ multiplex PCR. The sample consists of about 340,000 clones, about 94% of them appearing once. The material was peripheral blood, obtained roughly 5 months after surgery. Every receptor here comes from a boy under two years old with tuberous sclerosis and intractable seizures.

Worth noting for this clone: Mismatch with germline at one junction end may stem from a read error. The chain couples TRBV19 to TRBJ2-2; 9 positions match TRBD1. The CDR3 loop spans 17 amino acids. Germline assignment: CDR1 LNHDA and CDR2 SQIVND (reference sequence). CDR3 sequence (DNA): TGTGCCAGTAGTTTAGAACAGGGGGCATGGAACACCGGGGAGCTGTTTTTT. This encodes CASSLEQGAWNTGELFF.

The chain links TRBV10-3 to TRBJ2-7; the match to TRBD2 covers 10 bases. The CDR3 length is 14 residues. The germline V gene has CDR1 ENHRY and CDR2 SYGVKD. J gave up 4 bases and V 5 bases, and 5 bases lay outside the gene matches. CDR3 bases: TGTGCCATCAGTTCCAGCGGGAGGGGGTACGAGCAGTACTTC. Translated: CAISSSGRGYEQYF.

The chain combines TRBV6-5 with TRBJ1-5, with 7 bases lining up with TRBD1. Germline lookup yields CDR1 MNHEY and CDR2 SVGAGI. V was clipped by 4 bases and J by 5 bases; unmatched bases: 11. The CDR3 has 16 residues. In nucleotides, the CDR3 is TGTGCCAGCAGTTCCCTACAGGGGTTGGGGGATCAGCCCCAGCATTTT. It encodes CASSSLQGLGDQPQHF.

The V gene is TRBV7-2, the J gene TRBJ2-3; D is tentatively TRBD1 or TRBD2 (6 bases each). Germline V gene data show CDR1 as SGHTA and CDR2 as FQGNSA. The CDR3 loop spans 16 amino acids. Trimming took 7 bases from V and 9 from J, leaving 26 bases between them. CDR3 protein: CASNPAAGTGGGTQYF. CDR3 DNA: TGTGCCAGCAACCCCGCGGCGGGGACTGGAGGGGGAACGCAGTATTTT.

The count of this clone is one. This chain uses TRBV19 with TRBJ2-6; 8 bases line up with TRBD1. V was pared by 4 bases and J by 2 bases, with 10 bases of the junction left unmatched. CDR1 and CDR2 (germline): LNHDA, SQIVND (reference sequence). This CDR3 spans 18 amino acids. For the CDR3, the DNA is TGTGCCAGTAGTACCTCAGGCAGGGGGCGCGCTGGGGCCAACGTCCTGACTTTC. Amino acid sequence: CASSTSGRGRAGANVLTF.

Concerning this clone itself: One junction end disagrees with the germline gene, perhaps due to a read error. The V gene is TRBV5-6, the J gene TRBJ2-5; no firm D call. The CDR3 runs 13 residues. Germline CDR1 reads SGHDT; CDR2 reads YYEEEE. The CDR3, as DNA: TGTGCCAGCAGCCTGCCCATCCAAGAGGCCCAGTACTTC. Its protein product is CASSLPIQEAQYF.

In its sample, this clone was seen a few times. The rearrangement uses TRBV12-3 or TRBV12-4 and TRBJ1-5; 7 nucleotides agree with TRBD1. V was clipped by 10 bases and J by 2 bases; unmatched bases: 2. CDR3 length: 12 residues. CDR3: CATGQGNQPQHF. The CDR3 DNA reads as TGTGCCACCGGACAGGGCAATCAGCCCCAGCATTTT.

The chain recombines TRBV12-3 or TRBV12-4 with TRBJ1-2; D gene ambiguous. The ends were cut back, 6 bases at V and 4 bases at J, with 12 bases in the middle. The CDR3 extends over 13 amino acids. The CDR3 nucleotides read TGTGCCAGCAGCCACCCTGCCCTCTATGGCTACACCTTC. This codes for CASSHPALYGYTF.

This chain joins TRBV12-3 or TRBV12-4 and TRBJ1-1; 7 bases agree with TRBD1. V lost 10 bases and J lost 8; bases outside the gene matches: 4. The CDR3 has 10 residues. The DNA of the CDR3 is TGTGCCACCACAGGGGTAGAAGCTTTCTTT. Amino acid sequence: CATTGVEAFF.

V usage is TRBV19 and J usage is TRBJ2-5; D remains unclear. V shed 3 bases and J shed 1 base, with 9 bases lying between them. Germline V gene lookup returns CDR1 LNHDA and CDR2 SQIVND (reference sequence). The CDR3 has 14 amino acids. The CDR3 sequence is CASSISAAQETQYF. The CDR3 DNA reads TGTGCCAGTAGTATCTCGGCAGCCCAAGAGACCCAGTACTTC.

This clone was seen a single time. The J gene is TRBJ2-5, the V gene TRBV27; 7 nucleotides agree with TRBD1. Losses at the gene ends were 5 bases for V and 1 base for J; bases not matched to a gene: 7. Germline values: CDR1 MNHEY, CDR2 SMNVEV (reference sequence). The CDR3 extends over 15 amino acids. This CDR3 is CASSLLGTVQETQYF. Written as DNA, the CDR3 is TGTGCCAGCAGTCTACTCGGGACAGTCCAAGAGACCCAGTACTTC.

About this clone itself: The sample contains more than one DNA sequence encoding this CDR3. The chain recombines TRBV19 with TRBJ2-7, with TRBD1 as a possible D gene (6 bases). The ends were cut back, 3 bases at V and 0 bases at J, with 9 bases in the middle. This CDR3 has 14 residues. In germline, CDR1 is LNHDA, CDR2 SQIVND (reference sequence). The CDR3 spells CASSITGSSYEQYF. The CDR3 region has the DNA TGTGCCAGTAGTATCACAGGGAGCTCCTACGAGCAGTACTTC.

CDR3 amino acids: CASSGLPGETQYF. CDR3 bases: TGTGCCAGCAGCGGGCTACCTGGGGAGACCCAGTACTTC. The chain recombines TRBV21-1 with TRBJ2-5; the table gives TRBD1 as D, unverified against the DNA. TRBV21-1 is flagged as a pseudogene. The CDR3 is 13 amino acids.

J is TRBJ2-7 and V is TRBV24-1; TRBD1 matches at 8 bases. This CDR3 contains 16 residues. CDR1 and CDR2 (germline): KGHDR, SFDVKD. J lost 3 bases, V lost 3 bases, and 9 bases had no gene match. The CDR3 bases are TGTGCCACCAGTGATGAAAGACAGGGGATACACTACGAGCAGTACTTC. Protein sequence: CATSDERQGIHYEQYF.

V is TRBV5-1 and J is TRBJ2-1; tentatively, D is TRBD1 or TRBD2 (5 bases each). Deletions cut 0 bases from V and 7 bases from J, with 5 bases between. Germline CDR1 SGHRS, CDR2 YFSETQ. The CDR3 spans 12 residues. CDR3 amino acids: CASSLGGNEQFF. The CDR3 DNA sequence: TGCGCCAGCAGCTTGGGGGGGAATGAGCAGTTCTTC.

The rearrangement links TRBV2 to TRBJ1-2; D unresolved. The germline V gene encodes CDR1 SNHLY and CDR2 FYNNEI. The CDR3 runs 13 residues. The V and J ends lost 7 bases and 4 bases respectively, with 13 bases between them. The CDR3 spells CASMRDYGYGYTF. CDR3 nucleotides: TGTGCCAGCATGCGCGATTACGGCTATGGCTACACCTTC.

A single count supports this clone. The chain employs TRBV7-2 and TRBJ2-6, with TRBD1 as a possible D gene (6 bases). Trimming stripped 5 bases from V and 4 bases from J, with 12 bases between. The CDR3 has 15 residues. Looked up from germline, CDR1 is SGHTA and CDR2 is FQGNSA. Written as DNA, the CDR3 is TGTGCCAGCAGCCGCGCAGGGGCCGGGGCCAACGTCCTGACTTTC. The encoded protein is CASSRAGAGANVLTF.

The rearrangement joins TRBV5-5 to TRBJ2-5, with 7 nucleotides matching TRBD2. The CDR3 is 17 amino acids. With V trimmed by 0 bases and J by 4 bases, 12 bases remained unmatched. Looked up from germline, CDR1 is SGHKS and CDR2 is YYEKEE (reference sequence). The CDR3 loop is CASSLEVLRGRGETQYF. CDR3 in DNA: TGTGCCAGCAGCTTGGAGGTCTTGCGGGGGAGGGGAGAGACCCAGTACTTC.

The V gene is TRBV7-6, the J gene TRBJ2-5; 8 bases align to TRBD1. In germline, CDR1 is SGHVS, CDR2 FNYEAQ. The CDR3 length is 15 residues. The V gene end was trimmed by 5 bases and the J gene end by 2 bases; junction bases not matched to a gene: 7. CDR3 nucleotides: TGTGCCAGCAGCCAAGGAGGGACAGGTCAAGAGACCCAGTACTTC. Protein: CASSQGGTGQETQYF.

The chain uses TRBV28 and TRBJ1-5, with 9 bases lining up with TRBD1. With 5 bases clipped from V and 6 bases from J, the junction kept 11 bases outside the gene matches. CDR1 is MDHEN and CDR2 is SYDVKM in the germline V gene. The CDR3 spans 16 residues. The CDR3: CASSDLSSGQGQPQHF. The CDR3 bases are TGTGCCAGCAGTGATTTATCATCGGGACAGGGTCAGCCCCAGCATTTT.

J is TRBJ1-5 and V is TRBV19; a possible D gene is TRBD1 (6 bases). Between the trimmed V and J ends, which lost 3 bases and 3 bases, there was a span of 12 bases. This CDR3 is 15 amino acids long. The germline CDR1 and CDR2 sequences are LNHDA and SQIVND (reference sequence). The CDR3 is CASSMAGQDNQPQHF. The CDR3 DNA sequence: TGTGCCAGTAGTATGGCGGGACAAGACAATCAGCCCCAGCATTTT.